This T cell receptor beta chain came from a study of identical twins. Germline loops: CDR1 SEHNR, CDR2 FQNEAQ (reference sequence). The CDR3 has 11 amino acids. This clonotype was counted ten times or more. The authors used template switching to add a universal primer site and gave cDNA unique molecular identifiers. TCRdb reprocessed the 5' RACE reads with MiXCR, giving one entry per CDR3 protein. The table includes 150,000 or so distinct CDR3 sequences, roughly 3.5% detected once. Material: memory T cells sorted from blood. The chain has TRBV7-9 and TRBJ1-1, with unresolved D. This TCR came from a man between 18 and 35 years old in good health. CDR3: CAYIINTEAFF. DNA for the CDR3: TGTGCATACATAATCAACACTGAAGCTTTCTTT.